The rows below give T cell receptor beta chains drawn from one sample of a study of blood T cell repertoires in COVID-19. Sequencing was performed with immunoSEQ multiplex PCR; in TCRdb, only in-frame clones are kept and a portion is missing. This table holds more than 150,000 clones, 84% found once. Sequencing was carried out using peripheral blood. Every receptor here comes from a man between 25 and 39 years old with active or convalescent COVID-19. CDR3s include the opening cysteine and the closing phenylalanine or tryptophan. The D gene is left open where the match is weak. Size is stated for part of the rows, as once, few or many counts, or as a class when the clone is expanded.

v_call: TRBV18; j_call: TRBJ1-2; clone_size: once; d_call: TRBD1; cdr3_nt: TGTGCCAGCTCACCGGGACAGGGGGCGCTTGGCTACACCTTC; cdr3_aa: CASSPGQGALGYTF
v_call: TRBV27; j_call: TRBJ2-5; clone_size: .; d_call: TRBD1; cdr3_nt: TGTGCCAGCAGTCCAAGGACAGGGGGAGAGACCCAGTACTTC; cdr3_aa: CASSPRTGGETQYF
v_call: TRBV28; j_call: TRBJ1-1; clone_size: .; d_call: TRBD1; cdr3_nt: TGTGCCAGCAGCTCCCCAGGGGGCTACACTGAAGCTTTCTTT; cdr3_aa: CASSSPGGYTEAFF
v_call: TRBV4-1; j_call: TRBJ1-3; clone_size: .; d_call: .; cdr3_nt: TGCGCCAGCAGCCAAGGAGGCAACTCTGGAAACACCATATATTTT; cdr3_aa: CASSQGGNSGNTIYF
v_call: TRBV11-2; j_call: TRBJ2-1; clone_size: .; d_call: .; cdr3_nt: TGTGCCAGCAGCTTCAGGGGGAGGTTGGATGAGCAGTTCTTC; cdr3_aa: CASSFRGRLDEQFF
v_call: TRBV6-5; j_call: TRBJ1-1; clone_size: .; d_call: .; cdr3_nt: TGTGCCAGCACTGCAGGGGATGTAACTGAAGCTTTCTTT; cdr3_aa: CASTAGDVTEAFF
v_call: TRBV19; j_call: TRBJ2-5; clone_size: .; d_call: .; cdr3_nt: TGTGCCAGTAGTATTCGCACCAGCGGAGAGACCCAGTACTTC; cdr3_aa: CASSIRTSGETQYF
v_call: TRBV9; j_call: TRBJ1-2; clone_size: .; d_call: TRBD1; cdr3_nt: TGTGCCAGCAGCGCTTGGACAGGGCGAATCAACTATGGCTACACCTTC; cdr3_aa: CASSAWTGRINYGYTF
v_call: TRBV19; j_call: TRBJ1-5; clone_size: .; d_call: .; cdr3_nt: TGTGCCAGTAGTATGCAGGGCAATCAGCCCCAGCATTTT; cdr3_aa: CASSMQGNQPQHF
v_call: TRBV28; j_call: TRBJ1-1; clone_size: .; d_call: .; cdr3_nt: TGTGCCAGCAGCCTCGGGGGAGGTATGAACACTGAAGCTTTCTTT; cdr3_aa: CASSLGGGMNTEAFF